This entry lists 7 T cell receptor beta chains sequenced from one sample in a study of blood T cell repertoires in COVID-19. Sequencing was performed with immunoSEQ multiplex PCR; in TCRdb, only in-frame clones are kept and a portion is missing. This table has some 200,000 clones, around 90% appearing once. The sequencing input was PBMCs or T cells enriched from blood (not recorded which). The receptors come from a woman younger than 45 who had recovered from COVID-19.

The chain is built from TRBV9 and TRBJ2-7; TRBD2 agrees at 9 bases. This CDR3 spans 14 amino acids. Trimming removed 4 bases from V and 0 bases from J; junction bases left unmatched: 2. Germline V lookup: CDR1 SGDLS, CDR2 YYNGEE. The CDR3 region is CASSIAGASYEQYF. In DNA, the CDR3 is TGTGCCAGCAGCATAGCGGGAGCCTCCTACGAGCAGTACTTC.

The rearrangement joins TRBV4-3 to TRBJ1-1, with D possibly TRBD1 on 6 matching bases. The CDR3 consists of 15 residues. CDR1 is LGHNA, CDR2 YSLEER, per germline. The ends were cut back, 3 bases at V and 4 bases at J, with 15 bases in the middle. CDR3 in DNA: TGCGCCAGCAGCCAGCACCCAGGGGTTGCCACTGAAGCTTTCTTT. This translates into CASSQHPGVATEAFF.

The chain employs TRBV7-2 and TRBJ1-1, with 8 positions matching TRBD1. The length of the CDR3 is 14 residues. Germline V gene lookup returns CDR1 SGHTA and CDR2 FQGNSA. V was pared by 6 bases and J by 0 bases, with 3 bases of the junction left unmatched. The chain's CDR3 is CASRRQGMNTEAFF. In nucleotides, the CDR3 is TGTGCCAGCAGACGACAGGGGATGAACACTGAAGCTTTCTTT.

The V gene is TRBV7-3, the J gene TRBJ1-1, with a tentative D call TRBD1 (6 bases). Germline CDR1 is SGHTA and CDR2 is FQGTGA. CDR3 size: 14 residues. V lost 1 base to trimming and J lost 4 bases, with 10 bases between them. CDR3 coding DNA: TGTGCCAGCAGCTTAAGGCAGGGGAGCACTGAAGCTTTCTTT. Its protein product is CASSLRQGSTEAFF.

The rearrangement links TRBV19 to TRBJ2-3; 8 bases align to TRBD1. Germline values: CDR1 LNHDA, CDR2 SQIVND (reference sequence). With V trimmed by 6 bases and J by 5 bases, 16 bases remained unmatched. CDR3 length equals 17 residues. The CDR3 is CASSDQQPGQELDTQYF. The CDR3 coding sequence is TGTGCCAGTAGCGACCAGCAACCGGGACAGGAGTTAGATACGCAGTATTTT.

The chain joins TRBV7-2 to TRBJ2-1, with 10 bases aligning to TRBD2. CDR1 is SGHTA, CDR2 FQGNSA, per germline. This CDR3 has 16 amino acids. The ends lost 1 base at V and 8 bases at J; junction bases unmatched: 8. The CDR3 region has the DNA TGTGCCAGCAGCTTAGATAAATGGCTAGCGGGGGATGAGCAGTTCTTC. Its protein product is CASSLDKWLAGDEQFF.

The chain employs TRBV11-2 and TRBJ2-3; 9 bases align to TRBD1. Germline assignment: CDR1 SGHAT and CDR2 FQNNGV. This CDR3 comprises 16 residues. V shed 1 base and J 7 bases; nucleotides not matched to a gene: 9. In DNA, the CDR3 is TGTGCCAGCAGCTTAGGCCCAACAGGGGGCGATCATACGCAGTATTTT. This codes for CASSLGPTGGDHTQYF.